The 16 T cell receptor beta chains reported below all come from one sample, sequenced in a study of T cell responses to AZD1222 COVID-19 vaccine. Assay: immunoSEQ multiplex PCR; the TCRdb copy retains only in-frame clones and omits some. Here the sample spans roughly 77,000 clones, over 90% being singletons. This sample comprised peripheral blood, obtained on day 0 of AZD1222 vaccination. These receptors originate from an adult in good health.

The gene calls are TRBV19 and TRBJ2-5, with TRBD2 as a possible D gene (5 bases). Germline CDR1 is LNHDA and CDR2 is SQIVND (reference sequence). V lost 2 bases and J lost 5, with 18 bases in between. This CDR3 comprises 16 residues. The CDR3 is CASSILGGVGVETQYF. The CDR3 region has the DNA TGTGCCAGTAGTATACTTGGTGGAGTCGGGGTCGAGACCCAGTACTTC. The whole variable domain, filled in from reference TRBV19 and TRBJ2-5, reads DGGITQSPKYLFRKEGQNVTLSCEQNLNHDAMYWYRQDPGQGLRLIYYSQIVNDFQKGDIAEGYSVSREKKESFPLTVTSAQKNPTAFYLCASSILGGVGVETQYFGPGTRLLVL.

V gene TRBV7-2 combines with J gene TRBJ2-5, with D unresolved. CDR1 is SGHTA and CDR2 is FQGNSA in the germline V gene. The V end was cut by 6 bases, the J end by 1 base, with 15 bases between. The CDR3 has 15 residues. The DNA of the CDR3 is TGTGCCAGCAGTACCCGAAGAGCAGGCCAAGAGACCCAGTACTTC. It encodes CASSTRRAGQETQYF.

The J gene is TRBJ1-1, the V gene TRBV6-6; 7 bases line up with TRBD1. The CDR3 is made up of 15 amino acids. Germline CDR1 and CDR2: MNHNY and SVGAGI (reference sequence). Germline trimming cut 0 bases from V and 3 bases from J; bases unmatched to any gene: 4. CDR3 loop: CASSYSEGADTEAFF. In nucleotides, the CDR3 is TGTGCCAGCAGTTACTCGGAGGGGGCGGACACTGAAGCTTTCTTT.

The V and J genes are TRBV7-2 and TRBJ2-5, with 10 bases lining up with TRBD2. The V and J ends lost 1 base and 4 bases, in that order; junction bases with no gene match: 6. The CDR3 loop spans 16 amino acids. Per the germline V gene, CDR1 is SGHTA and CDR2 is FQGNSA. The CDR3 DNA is TGTGCCAGCAGCTTAGATGGACTAGCGGCTGCAGAGACCCAGTACTTC. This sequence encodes CASSLDGLAAAETQYF.

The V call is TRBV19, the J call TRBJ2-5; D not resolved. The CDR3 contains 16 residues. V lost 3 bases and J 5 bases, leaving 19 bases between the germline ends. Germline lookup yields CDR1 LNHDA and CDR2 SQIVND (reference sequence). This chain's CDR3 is CASSMSLVSWRETQYF. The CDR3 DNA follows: TGTGCCAGTAGTATGTCTCTGGTGTCTTGGCGGGAGACCCAGTACTTC.

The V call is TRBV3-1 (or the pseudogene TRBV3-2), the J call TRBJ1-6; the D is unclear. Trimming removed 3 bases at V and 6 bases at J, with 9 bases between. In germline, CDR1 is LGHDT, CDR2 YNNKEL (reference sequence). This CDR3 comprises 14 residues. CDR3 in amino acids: CASSQTHSNSPLHF. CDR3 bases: TGTGCCAGCAGCCAGACTCACAGTAATTCACCCCTCCACTTT.

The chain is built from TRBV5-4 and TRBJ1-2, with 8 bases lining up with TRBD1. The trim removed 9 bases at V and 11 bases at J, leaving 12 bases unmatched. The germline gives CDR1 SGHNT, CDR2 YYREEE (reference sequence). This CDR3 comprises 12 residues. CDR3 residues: CATSTGVYPYTF. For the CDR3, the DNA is TGTGCCACCTCGACAGGGGTGTACCCTTACACCTTC.

Here the CDR3 DNA reads TGTGCCAGCAGTTACGTCCGGGTCAGCACTGAAGCTTTCTTT. This codes for CASSYVRVSTEAFF. The chain recombines TRBV6-5 with TRBJ1-1, with D unclear. V was shortened by 2 bases and J by 4 bases, with 11 bases between the two germline ends. Germline V gene lookup returns CDR1 MNHEY and CDR2 SVGAGI. The CDR3 extends over 14 amino acids.

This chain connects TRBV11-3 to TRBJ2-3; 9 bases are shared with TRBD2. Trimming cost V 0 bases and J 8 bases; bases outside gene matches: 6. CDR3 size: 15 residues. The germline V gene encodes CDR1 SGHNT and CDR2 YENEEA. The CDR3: CASSLEGGGVVTQYF. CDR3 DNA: TGTGCCAGCAGCTTAGAAGGCGGGGGGGTGGTTACGCAGTATTTT.

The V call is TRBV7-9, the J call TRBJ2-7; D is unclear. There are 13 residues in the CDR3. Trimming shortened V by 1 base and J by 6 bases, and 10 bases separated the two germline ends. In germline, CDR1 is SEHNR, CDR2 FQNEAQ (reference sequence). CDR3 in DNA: TGTGCCAGCAGCTTAGTCGGGCGGCTCGAGCAGTACTTC. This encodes CASSLVGRLEQYF.

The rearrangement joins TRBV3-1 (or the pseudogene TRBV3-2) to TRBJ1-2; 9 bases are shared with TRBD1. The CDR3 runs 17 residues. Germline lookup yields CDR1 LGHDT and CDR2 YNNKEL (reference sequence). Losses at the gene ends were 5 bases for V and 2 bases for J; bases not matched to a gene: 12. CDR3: CASSTRQLQGANYGYTF. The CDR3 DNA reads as TGTGCCAGCAGCACACGACAGCTACAGGGGGCCAACTATGGCTACACCTTC.

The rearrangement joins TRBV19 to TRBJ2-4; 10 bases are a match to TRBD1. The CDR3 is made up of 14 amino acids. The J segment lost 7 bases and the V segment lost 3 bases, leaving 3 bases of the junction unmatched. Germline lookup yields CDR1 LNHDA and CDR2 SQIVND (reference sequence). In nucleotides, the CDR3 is TGTGCCAGTAGTATGGACAGGGGGGCGAACATTCAGTACTTC. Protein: CASSMDRGANIQYF.

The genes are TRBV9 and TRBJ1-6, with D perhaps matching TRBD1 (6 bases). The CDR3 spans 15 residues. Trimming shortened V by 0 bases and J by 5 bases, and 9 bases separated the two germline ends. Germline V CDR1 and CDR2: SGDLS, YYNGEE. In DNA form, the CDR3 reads TGTGCCAGCAGCGTAGCGACAGGAGATAATTCACCCCTCCACTTT. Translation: CASSVATGDNSPLHF.

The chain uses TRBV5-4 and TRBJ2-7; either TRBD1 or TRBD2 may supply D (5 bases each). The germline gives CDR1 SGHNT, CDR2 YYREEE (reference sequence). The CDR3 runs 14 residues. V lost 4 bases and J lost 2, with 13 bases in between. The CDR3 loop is CASSPGRRTYEQYF. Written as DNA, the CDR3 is TGTGCCAGCAGCCCGGGACGGAGGACCTACGAGCAGTACTTC. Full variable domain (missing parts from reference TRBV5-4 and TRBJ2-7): ETGVTQSPTHLIKTRGQQVTLRCSSQSGHNTVSWYQQALGQGPQFIFQYYREEENGRGNFPPRFSGLQFPNYSSELNVNALELDDSALYLCASSPGRRTYEQYFGPGTRLTVT.

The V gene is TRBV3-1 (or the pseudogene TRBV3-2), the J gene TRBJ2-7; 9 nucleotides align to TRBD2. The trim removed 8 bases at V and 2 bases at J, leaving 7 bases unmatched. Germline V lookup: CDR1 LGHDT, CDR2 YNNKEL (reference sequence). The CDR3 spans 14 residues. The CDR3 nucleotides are TGTGCCAGCGGGACTTTAGCGGGGGCCTACGAGCAGTACTTC. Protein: CASGTLAGAYEQYF.

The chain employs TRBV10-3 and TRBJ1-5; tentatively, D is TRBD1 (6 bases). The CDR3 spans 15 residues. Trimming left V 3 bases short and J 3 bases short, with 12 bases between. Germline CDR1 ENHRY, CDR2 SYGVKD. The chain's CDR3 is CAISEKDSYNQPQHF. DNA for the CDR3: TGTGCCATCAGTGAAAAGGACAGCTACAATCAGCCCCAGCATTTT.